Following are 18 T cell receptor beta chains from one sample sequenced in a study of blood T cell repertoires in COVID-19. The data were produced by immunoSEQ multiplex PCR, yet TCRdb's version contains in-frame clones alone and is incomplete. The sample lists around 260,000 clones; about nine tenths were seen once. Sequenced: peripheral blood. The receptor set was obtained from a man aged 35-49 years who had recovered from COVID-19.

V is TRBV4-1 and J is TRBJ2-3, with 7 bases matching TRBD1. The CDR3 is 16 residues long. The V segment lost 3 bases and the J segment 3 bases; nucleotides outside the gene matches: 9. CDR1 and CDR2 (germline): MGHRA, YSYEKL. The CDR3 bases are TGCGCCAGCAGCCACCAATTCGAGACAGGGACAGATACGCAGTATTTT. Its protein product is CASSHQFETGTDTQYF.

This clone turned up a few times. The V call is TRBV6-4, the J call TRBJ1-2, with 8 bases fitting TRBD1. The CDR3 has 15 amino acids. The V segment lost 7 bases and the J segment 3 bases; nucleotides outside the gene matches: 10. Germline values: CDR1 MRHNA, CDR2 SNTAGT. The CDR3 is CASNTPPDRDYGYTF. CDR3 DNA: TGTGCCAGCAATACCCCCCCGGACAGGGACTATGGCTACACCTTC.

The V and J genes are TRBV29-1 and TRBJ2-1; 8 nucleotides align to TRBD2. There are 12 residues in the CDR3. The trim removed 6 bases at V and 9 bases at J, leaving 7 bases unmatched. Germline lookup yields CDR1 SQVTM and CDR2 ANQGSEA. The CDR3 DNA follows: TGCAGCGTAGCACGGGGGGGCCCTGAGCAGTTCTTC. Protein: CSVARGGPEQFF.

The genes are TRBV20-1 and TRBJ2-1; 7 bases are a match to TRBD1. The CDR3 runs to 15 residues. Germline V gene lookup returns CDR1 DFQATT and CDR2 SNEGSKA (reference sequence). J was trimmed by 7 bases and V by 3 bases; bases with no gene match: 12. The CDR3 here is CSASGGQSSLNEQFF. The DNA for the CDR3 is TGCAGTGCTAGTGGGGGACAGTCAAGCCTTAATGAGCAGTTCTTC.

The CDR3 coding sequence is TGCGCCAGCAGCCCGGACAATGGTCGGACTGAAGCTTTCTTT. Its translation: CASSPDNGRTEAFF. J is TRBJ1-1 and V is TRBV5-1, with a possible D match to TRBD1 (5 bases). V gave up 4 bases and J gave up 5 bases, with 15 bases separating them. In germline, CDR1 is SGHRS, CDR2 YFSETQ. There are 14 residues in the CDR3.

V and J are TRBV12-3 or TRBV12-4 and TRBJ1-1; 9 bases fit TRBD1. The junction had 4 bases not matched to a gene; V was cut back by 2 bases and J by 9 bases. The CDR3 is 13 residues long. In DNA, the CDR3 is TGTGCCAGCAGTTTAAGGGGACAGGGTAAAGCTTTCTTT. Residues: CASSLRGQGKAFF.

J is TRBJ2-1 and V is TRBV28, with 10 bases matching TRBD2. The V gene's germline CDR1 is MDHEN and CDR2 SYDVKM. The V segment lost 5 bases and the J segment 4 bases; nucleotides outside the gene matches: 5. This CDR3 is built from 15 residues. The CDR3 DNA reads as TGTGCCAGCAGTGTTAGCGGGGGGCCATACAATGAGCAGTTCTTC. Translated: CASSVSGGPYNEQFF.

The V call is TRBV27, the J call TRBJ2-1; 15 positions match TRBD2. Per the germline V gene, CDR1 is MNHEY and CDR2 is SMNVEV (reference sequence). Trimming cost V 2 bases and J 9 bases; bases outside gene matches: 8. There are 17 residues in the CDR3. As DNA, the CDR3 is TGTGCCAGCAGTTTACTCCCAACGGGACTAGCGGGGGGTGAGCAGTTCTTC. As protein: CASSLLPTGLAGGEQFF.

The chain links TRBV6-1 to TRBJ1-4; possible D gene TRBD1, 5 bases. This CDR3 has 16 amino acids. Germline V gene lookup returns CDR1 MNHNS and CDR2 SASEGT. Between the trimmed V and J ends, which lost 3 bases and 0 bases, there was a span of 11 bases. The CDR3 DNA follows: TGTGCCAGCAGTGATGTCAGGGTCGCAACTAATGAAAAACTGTTTTTT. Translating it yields CASSDVRVATNEKLFF.

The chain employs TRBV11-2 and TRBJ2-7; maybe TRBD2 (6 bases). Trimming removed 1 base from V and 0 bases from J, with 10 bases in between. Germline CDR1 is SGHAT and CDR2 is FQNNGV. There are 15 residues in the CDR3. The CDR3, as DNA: TGTGCCAGCAGCTTAGTTAGCGGACCCTCCTACGAGCAGTACTTC. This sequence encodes CASSLVSGPSYEQYF.

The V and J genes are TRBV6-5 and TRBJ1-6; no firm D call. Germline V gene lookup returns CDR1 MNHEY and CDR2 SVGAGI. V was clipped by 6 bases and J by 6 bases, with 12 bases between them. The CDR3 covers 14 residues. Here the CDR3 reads CASRLGRINSPLHF. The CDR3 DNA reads TGTGCCAGCAGACTAGGACGGATTAATTCACCCCTCCACTTT.

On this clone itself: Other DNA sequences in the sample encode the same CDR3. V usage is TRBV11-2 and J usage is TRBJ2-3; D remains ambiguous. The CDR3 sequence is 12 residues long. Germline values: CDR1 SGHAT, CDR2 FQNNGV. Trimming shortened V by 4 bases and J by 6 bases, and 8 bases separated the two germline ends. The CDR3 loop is CASSSSLDTQYF. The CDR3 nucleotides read TGTGCCAGCAGCTCTTCTTTGGATACGCAGTATTTT.

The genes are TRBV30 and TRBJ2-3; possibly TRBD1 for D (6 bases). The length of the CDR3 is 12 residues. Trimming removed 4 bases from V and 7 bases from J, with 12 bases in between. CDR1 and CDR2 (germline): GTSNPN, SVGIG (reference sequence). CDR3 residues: CAWIGGDNTQYF. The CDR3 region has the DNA TGTGCCTGGATTGGGGGCGATAATACGCAGTATTTT.

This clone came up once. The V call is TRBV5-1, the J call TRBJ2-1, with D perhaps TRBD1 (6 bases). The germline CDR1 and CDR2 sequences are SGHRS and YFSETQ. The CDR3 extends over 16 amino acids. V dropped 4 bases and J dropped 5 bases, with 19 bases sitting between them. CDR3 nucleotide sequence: TGCGCCAGCAGCGAGAACACAGGGTTGGGGAACAATGAGCAGTTCTTC. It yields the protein CASSENTGLGNNEQFF.

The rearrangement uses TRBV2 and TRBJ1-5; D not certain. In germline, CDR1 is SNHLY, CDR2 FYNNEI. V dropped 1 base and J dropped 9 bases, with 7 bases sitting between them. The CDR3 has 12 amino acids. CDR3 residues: CASSEGHRPQHF. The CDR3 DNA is TGTGCCAGCAGTGAAGGGCATCGGCCCCAGCATTTT.

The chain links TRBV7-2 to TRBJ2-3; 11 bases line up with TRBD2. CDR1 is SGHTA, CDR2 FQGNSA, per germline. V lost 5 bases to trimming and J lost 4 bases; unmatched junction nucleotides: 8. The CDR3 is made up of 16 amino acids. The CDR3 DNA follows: TGTGCCAGCAGCATACTAGCGGGAGTAGGCCCAGATACGCAGTATTTT. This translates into CASSILAGVGPDTQYF.

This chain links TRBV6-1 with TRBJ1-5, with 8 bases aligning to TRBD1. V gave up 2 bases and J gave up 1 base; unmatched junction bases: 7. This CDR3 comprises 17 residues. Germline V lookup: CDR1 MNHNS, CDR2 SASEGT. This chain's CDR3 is CASSESRTGLSNQPQHF. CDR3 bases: TGTGCCAGCAGTGAATCCCGGACAGGGCTCAGCAATCAGCCCCAGCATTTT.

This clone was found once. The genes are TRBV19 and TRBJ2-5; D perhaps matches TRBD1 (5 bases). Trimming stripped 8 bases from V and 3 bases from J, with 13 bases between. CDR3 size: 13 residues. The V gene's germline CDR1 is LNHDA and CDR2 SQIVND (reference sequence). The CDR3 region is CASSQGRKETQYF. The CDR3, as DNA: TGTGCCAGTTCGCAGGGCCGTAAAGAGACCCAGTACTTC. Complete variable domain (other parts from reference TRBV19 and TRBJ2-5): DGGITQSPKYLFRKEGQNVTLSCEQNLNHDAMYWYRQDPGQGLRLIYYSQIVNDFQKGDIAEGYSVSREKKESFPLTVTSAQKNPTAFYLCASSQGRKETQYFGPGTRLLVL.